A selection of T cell receptor beta chains follows, all from one sample in a study of circulating CD8 cells and anti-PD-1 response in melanoma. MiXCR, run by TCRdb on the reads, gives a single entry per CDR3 protein. Of some 700 distinct CDR3 sequences listed, around 13% were seen once; the top ten hold approximately 42%. This specimen was CD8+ T cells from PBMCs, taken at baseline or after one month of anti-PD-1 therapy (not recorded which). The source is a human donor with melanoma. The CDR3 runs from the conserved cysteine through the conserved F or W. A D gene is named only where the DNA matches it firmly. Some rows have no size entry. The others give once, few or many, or a class for an expanded clone.

>TRBV7-8|medium-sized|TRBD1|TRBJ1-5
TGTGCCAGCAGTACCGGGACAGGGAGTTTTCAGGGCAATCAGCCCCAGCATTTT
CASSTGTGSFQGNQPQHF
>TRBV28|large|.|TRBJ2-7
TGTGCCAGCAGTTTGGCTGAATGGAACGAGCAGTACTTC
CASSLAEWNEQYF
>TRBV28|large|TRBD2|TRBJ2-7
TGTGCCAGCAGTCCCTTGACTAGCGGGCTTTCCTACGAGCAGTACTTC
CASSPLTSGLSYEQYF
>TRBV28|medium-sized|.|TRBJ1-1
TGTGCCAGCAGTCCTGGGCGGGAAAACACTGAAGCTTTCTTT
CASSPGRENTEAFF
>TRBV10-3|large|.|TRBJ2-7
TGTGCCATCAGACCAGAGGAGGCCATCTACGAGCAGTACTTC
CAIRPEEAIYEQYF
>TRBV20-1|medium-sized|TRBD2|TRBJ2-2
TGCAGTGCTAGACCGGAGCGGGAATGGACCGGGGAGCTGTTTTTT
CSARPEREWTGELFF
>TRBV25-1|large|.|TRBJ2-1
TGTGCCAGCAGTGAAGAAACCTACAATGAGCAGTTCTTC
CASSEETYNEQFF
>TRBV27|large|TRBD1|TRBJ1-4
TGTGCCAGCAGTGGACAGGGGGCTGAAAAACTGTTTTTT
CASSGQGAEKLFF
>TRBV29-1|.|.|TRBJ2-7
TGCAGCGTTGAAAACCGGGAACCTTACGAGCAGTACTTC
CSVENREPYEQYF
>TRBV20-1|medium-sized|.|TRBJ2-1
TGCAGTGCTTTGGACCCGGACAATGAGCAGTTCTTC
CSALDPDNEQFF
>TRBV20-1|large|.|TRBJ2-7
TGCAGTGCGAGTTCTGTGGGGGAGTACGAGCAGTACTTC
CSASSVGEYEQYF
>TRBV4-1|large|.|TRBJ2-1
TGCGCCAGCAGCCAAGTAGGAGGGACACAATACAATGAGCAGTTCTTC
CASSQVGGTQYNEQFF
>TRBV5-4|large|TRBD1|TRBJ1-2
TGTGCCAGCAGGTCGGGACAGGGGTATGGCTATGGCTACACCTTC
CASRSGQGYGYGYTF
>TRBV6-1|large|.|TRBJ2-1
TGTGCCAGCAGTGAATCTGCCGGGAGTTTCAATGAGCAGTTCTTC
CASSESAGSFNEQFF